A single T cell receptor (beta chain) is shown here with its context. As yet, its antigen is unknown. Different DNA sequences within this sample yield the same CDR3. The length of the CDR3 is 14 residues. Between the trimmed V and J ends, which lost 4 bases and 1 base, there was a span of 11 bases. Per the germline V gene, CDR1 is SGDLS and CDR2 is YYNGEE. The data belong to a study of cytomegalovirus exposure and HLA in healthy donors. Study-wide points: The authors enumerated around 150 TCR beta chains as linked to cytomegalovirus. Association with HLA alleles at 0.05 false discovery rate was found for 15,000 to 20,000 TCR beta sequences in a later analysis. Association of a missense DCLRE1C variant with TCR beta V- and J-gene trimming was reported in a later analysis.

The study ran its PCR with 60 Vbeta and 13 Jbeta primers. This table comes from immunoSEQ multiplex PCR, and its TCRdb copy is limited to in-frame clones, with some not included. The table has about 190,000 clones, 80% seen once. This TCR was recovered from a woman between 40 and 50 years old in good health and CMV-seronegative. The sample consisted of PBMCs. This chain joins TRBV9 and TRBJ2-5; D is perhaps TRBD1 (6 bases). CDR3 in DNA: TGTGCCAGCAGCCTCGGGACAACCCAAGAGACCCAGTACTTC. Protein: CASSLGTTQETQYF.